The 27 T cell receptor beta chains listed next were all sequenced from one sample in a study of T cells in Graves' hyperthyroidism and ophthalmopathy. Regions amplified from RNA transcripts were the TCR beta CDR3 regions. The TCR CDR3 was amplified in a first-round RT-PCR using the HTBI primer set. TCRdb reprocessed the multiplex PCR reads via MiXCR and lists one record per CDR3 protein. The sample lists 300,000 to 450,000 distinct CDR3 sequences, 15% occurring once. The source material was blood. The origin of the receptors is a woman in her twenties or thirties with Graves' hyperthyroidism.

This clonotype was detected many times. CDR3 coding DNA: TGTGCCAGCACCGGGACATACCAAGAGACCCAGTACTTC. It translates to CASTGTYQETQYF. V is TRBV2 and J is TRBJ2-5; maybe TRBD1 (6 bases). The CDR3 extends over 13 amino acids. V dropped 7 bases and J dropped 0 bases, with 9 bases sitting between them. Looked up from germline, CDR1 is SNHLY and CDR2 is FYNNEI.

This clonotype was observed at least ten times. The chain combines TRBV11-1 with TRBJ2-3; D uncertain. CDR1 SGHAT and CDR2 FQDESV come from the germline V gene (reference sequence). V dropped 2 bases and J dropped 6 bases, with 6 bases sitting between them. The CDR3 loop spans 12 amino acids. For the CDR3, the DNA is TGTGCCAGCAGCTTATTGGTGGATACGCAGTATTTT. Its protein product is CASSLLVDTQYF.

The chain links TRBV24-1 to TRBJ1-1, with D possibly TRBD1 on 5 matching bases. The CDR3 sequence is 15 residues long. With 3 bases removed from V and 8 bases from J, the gap between germline ends came to 18 bases. CDR1 is KGHDR, CDR2 SFDVKD, per germline. CDR3 DNA sequence: TGTGCCACCAGTGATAGCGAAAGGGCCGGGGCCGAAGCTTTCTTT. Amino acids: CATSDSERAGAEAFF.

This clonotype has a count of ten or more. This chain uses TRBV6-5 with TRBJ2-3, with D perhaps being TRBD1 or TRBD2 (5 bases each). CDR1 is MNHEY and CDR2 is SVGAGI in the germline V gene. The CDR3 consists of 13 residues. V was clipped by 0 bases and J by 8 bases, with 9 bases between them. This CDR3 is CASSYSGTGTQYF. Here the CDR3 DNA reads TGTGCCAGCAGTTACTCCGGGACGGGTACGCAGTATTTT.

The chain combines TRBV9 with TRBJ1-5; no reliable D call. The germline V gene has CDR1 SGDLS and CDR2 YYNGEE. This CDR3 spans 21 amino acids. Trimming took off 4 bases at V and 0 bases at J, with 29 bases between the two ends. CDR3 bases: TGTGCCAGCAGCTTACAGCCTCAGCAACAGTTTGGGAGGCGTAGCAATCAGCCCCAGCATTTT. It translates to CASSLQPQQQFGRRSNQPQHF.

This clonotype was detected only a few times. The chain joins TRBV7-6 to TRBJ2-3, with D hard to call. The germline gives CDR1 SGHVS, CDR2 FNYEAQ. V gave up 5 bases and J gave up 4 bases, with 16 bases separating them. CDR3 length: 15 residues. CDR3 loop: CASSLIQESADTQYF. CDR3 DNA: TGTGCCAGCAGCCTTATCCAGGAGTCCGCAGATACGCAGTATTTT.

This chain uses TRBV28 with TRBJ2-5; 14 nucleotides match TRBD2. V gave up 3 bases and J gave up 4 bases; unmatched junction bases: 7. The CDR3 has 17 amino acids. From germline, CDR1 is MDHEN and CDR2 SYDVKM. In DNA form, the CDR3 reads TGTGCCAGCAGTTTCGGTAGACTAGCGGGAGGGTCAGAGACCCAGTACTTC. Its protein product is CASSFGRLAGGSETQYF.

A few counts support this clonotype. V gene TRBV19 combines with J gene TRBJ1-1; D possibly corresponds to TRBD1 (6 bases). From germline, CDR1 is LNHDA and CDR2 SQIVND (reference sequence). The V gene lost 3 bases and the J gene lost 0 bases, with 11 bases spanning the gap. The CDR3 has 15 residues. The CDR3 loop is CASSIRTDVNTEAFF. The CDR3 coding sequence is TGTGCCAGTAGTATTCGGACAGACGTGAACACTGAAGCTTTCTTT.

This clonotype occurred many times. The chain couples TRBV7-2 to TRBJ2-3; 12 bases agree with TRBD2. Germline loops: CDR1 SGHTA, CDR2 FQGNSA. This CDR3 has 15 amino acids. The junction had 6 bases not matched to a gene; V was cut back by 5 bases and J by 6 bases. The CDR3 coding sequence is TGTGCCAGCAGCGCTAGCGGGAGGGCCGGTGATACGCAGTATTTT. It yields the protein CASSASGRAGDTQYF. The whole variable domain, filled in from reference TRBV7-2 and TRBJ2-3, reads GAGVSQSPSNKVTEKGKDVELRCDPISGHTALYWYRQSLGQGLEFLIYFQGNSAPDKSGLPSDRFSAERTGGSVSTLTIQRTQQEDSAVYLCASSASGRAGDTQYFGPGTRLTVL.

The chain links TRBV24-1 to TRBJ1-2; D call uncertain. This CDR3 comprises 13 residues. Trimming shortened V by 4 bases and J by 4 bases, and 9 bases separated the two germline ends. Germline CDR1 and CDR2: KGHDR and SFDVKD. The CDR3 is CATSDRIFYGYTF. Written as DNA, the CDR3 is TGTGCCACCAGTGACAGGATCTTCTATGGCTACACCTTC.

The chain employs TRBV30 and TRBJ2-3, with TRBD2 identical over 12 bases. With V trimmed by 3 bases and J by 4 bases, 2 bases remained unmatched. CDR3 length: 14 amino acids. Germline-derived CDR1 and CDR2 are GTSNPN and SVGIG (reference sequence). The CDR3 is CAWRTSGSSDTQYF. CDR3 sequence (DNA): TGTGCCTGGAGGACTAGCGGGAGTTCAGATACGCAGTATTTT.

This chain links TRBV5-8 with TRBJ2-4; maybe TRBD1 (5 bases). The germline V and J ends were trimmed by 0 bases and 0 bases, with 13 bases remaining between them. Germline V lookup: CDR1 SGHTS, CDR2 YDEGEE. This CDR3 has 17 amino acids. CDR3 in amino acids: CASSLAARAIAKNIQYF. The CDR3 nucleotides are TGTGCCAGCAGCTTGGCAGCCAGGGCGATAGCCAAAAACATTCAGTACTTC. Combining the CDR3 with reference TRBV5-8 and TRBJ2-4 gives the whole variable domain EAGVTQSPTHLIKTRGQQATLRCSPISGHTSVYWYQQALGLGLQFLLWYDEGEERNRGNFPPRFSGRQFPNYSSELNVNALELEDSALYLCASSLAARAIAKNIQYFGAGTRLSVL.

This clonotype was counted a few times. J is TRBJ2-3 and V is TRBV27, with 8 bases that match TRBD2. The CDR3 has 12 amino acids. Per germline, CDR1 MNHEY and CDR2 SMNVEV (reference sequence). CDR3 DNA: TGTGGAAGCGGGAGATCGCCAGATACGCAGTATTTT. This sequence encodes CGSGRSPDTQYF.

This clonotype has at least ten counts. The rearrangement uses TRBV30 and TRBJ2-2; TRBD2 agrees at 8 bases. The germline gives CDR1 GTSNPN, CDR2 SVGIG (reference sequence). With 8 bases clipped from V and 6 bases from J, the junction kept 14 bases outside the gene matches. This CDR3 is 15 amino acids long. CDR3 nucleotides: TGTGCCCAGCCGGGAAGGACTAGCACCTCCGGGGAGCTGTTTTTT. It yields the protein CAQPGRTSTSGELFF.

The chain is built from TRBV6-1 and TRBJ1-1; 8 bases agree with TRBD1. The trim removed 5 bases at V and 10 bases at J, leaving 6 bases unmatched. Germline V gene data show CDR1 as MNHNS and CDR2 as SASEGT. This CDR3 has 12 amino acids. CDR3 DNA sequence: TGTGCCAGCAGTCGCCCAGGGACAGGAGCTTTCTTT. Translating gives CASSRPGTGAFF.

This clonotype was seen ten or more times. The chain links TRBV28 to TRBJ1-1, with D possibly matching TRBD1 (5 bases). V gave up 5 bases and J gave up 1 base, with 14 bases separating them. Germline V gene lookup returns CDR1 MDHEN and CDR2 SYDVKM. This CDR3 is built from 15 residues. This chain's CDR3 is CASSAGDRSNTEAFF. The DNA of the CDR3 is TGTGCCAGCAGTGCGGGGGACCGGTCGAACACTGAAGCTTTCTTT. Full variable domain (rest looked up from reference TRBV28 and TRBJ1-1): DVKVTQSSRYLVKRTGEKVFLECVQDMDHENMFWYRQDPGLGLRLIYFSYDVKMKEKGDIPEGYSVSREKKERFSLILESASTNQTSMYLCASSAGDRSNTEAFFGQGTRLTVV.

CDR3 amino acids: CASSSRPGGDHNSPLHF. In DNA form, the CDR3 reads TGTGCCAGCAGCTCGCGTCCAGGGGGCGATCATAATTCACCCCTCCACTTT. The chain uses TRBV11-2 and TRBJ1-6, with TRBD1 identical over 8 bases. CDR1 and CDR2 from the germline V gene are SGHAT and FQNNGV. The trim removed 4 bases at V and 5 bases at J, leaving 10 bases unmatched. The CDR3 is 17 residues long. Full variable domain (missing parts from reference TRBV11-2 and TRBJ1-6): EAGVAQSPRYKIIEKRQSVAFWCNPISGHATLYWYQQILGQGPKLLIQFQNNGVVDDSQLPKDRFSAERLKGVDSTLKIQPAKLEDSAVYLCASSSRPGGDHNSPLHFGNGTRLTVT.

There are many counts of this clonotype. In DNA, the CDR3 is TGTGCCAGCAGCATCAATTACAATGAGCAGTTCTTC. Protein: CASSINYNEQFF. The chain recombines TRBV3-1 with TRBJ2-1; D remains ambiguous. Trimming shortened V by 5 bases and J by 4 bases, and 6 bases separated the two germline ends. Germline V gene sequence: CDR1 LGHDT, CDR2 YNNKEL (reference sequence). This CDR3 has 12 amino acids.

A note on this clonotype: With a much larger clone just one base away, this may be a read error. The rearrangement links TRBV7-9 to TRBJ2-3; tentatively, D is TRBD1 (6 bases). Germline V gene sequence: CDR1 SEHNR, CDR2 FQNEAQ (reference sequence). The CDR3 totals 14 residues. In DNA, the CDR3 is TGTGTCAGCAGCCCCCGACAGGTTTCAGATACGCAGTATTTT. Its protein is CVSSPRQVSDTQYF.

V is TRBV12-3 or TRBV12-4 and J is TRBJ1-2; D perhaps matches TRBD1 (6 bases). This CDR3 is 15 amino acids long. Trimming shortened V by 5 bases and J by 4 bases, and 17 bases separated the two germline ends. The CDR3 region has the DNA TGTGCCAGCAGTCATCGGGGGGGCTCTAGCTATGGCTACACCTTC. It is translated as CASSHRGGSSYGYTF.

This clonotype was detected ten times or more. CDR3 in amino acids: CASRIGLDTEAFF. CDR3 nucleotides: TGTGCCAGCCGAATAGGGTTGGACACTGAAGCTTTCTTT. This chain uses TRBV6-1 with TRBJ1-1; D unclear. The germline gives CDR1 MNHNS, CDR2 SASEGT. V lost 8 bases and J lost 3, with 13 bases in between. This CDR3 has 13 residues.

The chain joins TRBV15 to TRBJ2-1, with TRBD1 matching 8 bases. V was clipped by 11 bases and J by 4 bases; unmatched bases: 19. This CDR3 contains 17 residues. The germline CDR1 and CDR2 sequences are LNHNV and YYDKDF (reference sequence). The CDR3 spells CASSTGGPGQGYNEQFF. In DNA, the CDR3 is TGTGCCTCCTCGACAGGTGGTCCAGGACAGGGTTACAATGAGCAGTTCTTC.

The chain couples TRBV27 to TRBJ1-2, with 10 positions matching TRBD1. The CDR3 runs to 15 residues. Per the germline V gene, CDR1 is MNHEY and CDR2 is SMNVEV (reference sequence). The ends lost 5 bases at V and 8 bases at J; junction bases unmatched: 11. For the CDR3, the DNA is TGTGCCAGCAGTCCCCAAAGGGACAGGGGACCCGGCTACACCTTC. It is translated as CASSPQRDRGPGYTF.

This clonotype was counted at least ten times. The gene calls are TRBV18 and TRBJ1-5; D possibly corresponds to TRBD1 (5 bases). Trimming pared 5 bases from V and 0 bases from J, leaving 11 bases between. CDR1 and CDR2 (germline): KGHSH, LQKENI. The CDR3 is 15 residues long. In nucleotides, the CDR3 is TGTGCCAGCTCAGAGACAGCGTATAGCAATCAGCCCCAGCATTTT. Its protein product is CASSETAYSNQPQHF.

This clonotype was seen a handful of times. The chain joins TRBV20-1 to TRBJ1-6; D is undetermined. Trimming took off 0 bases at V and 9 bases at J, with 6 bases between the two ends. The CDR3 spans 12 residues. The V gene's germline CDR1 is DFQATT and CDR2 SNEGSKA (reference sequence). The CDR3 reads CSARDVGSPLHF. The CDR3 region has the DNA TGCAGTGCTAGAGATGTTGGTTCACCCCTCCACTTT.

V is TRBV10-2 and J is TRBJ2-7; D tentatively reads TRBD1 or TRBD2 (6 bases each). The CDR3 runs 16 residues. Trimming pared 11 bases from V and 3 bases from J, leaving 26 bases between. Germline V CDR1 and CDR2: WSHSY, SAAADI. In DNA, the CDR3 is TGCGCCTCTAAGGGGGGTACGGGTCAGACCTTCTACGAGCAGTACTTC. This encodes CASKGGTGQTFYEQYF.

The V call is TRBV5-1, the J call TRBJ2-2, with 7 bases identical to TRBD1. Germline V CDR1 and CDR2: SGHRS, YFSETQ. The CDR3 is made up of 13 amino acids. V dropped 10 bases and J dropped 3; count of bases not matched to a gene: 6. The CDR3 here is CAGGTGDTGELFF. The DNA of the CDR3 is TGCGCCGGGGGAACAGGGGACACCGGGGAGCTGTTTTTT.